These 28 T cell receptor beta chains came from one sample sequenced in a study of T cells after posttransplantation cyclophosphamide. Repertoires were generated with immunoSEQ multiplex PCR, while TCRdb's copy carries only in-frame clones and drops some. The data contain roughly 9,200 clones, about 88% of them singletons. Sequenced: memory CD4+ T cells sorted from PBMCs. These receptors all stem from a woman aged 55-70 years in good health, CMV-negative, and a related stem cell transplant donor.

This rearrangement joins TRBV5-6 to TRBJ1-6; no definite D call. Germline loops: CDR1 SGHDT, CDR2 YYEEEE. The CDR3 has 12 residues. V lost 0 bases, J lost 7 bases, and 2 bases lay in between. DNA of the CDR3: TGTGCCAGCAGCTTGGTAAATTCACCCCTCCACTTT. Residues: CASSLVNSPLHF.

This chain links TRBV7-2 with TRBJ2-1; 8 bases agree with TRBD1. The V and J ends lost 4 bases and 9 bases, in that order; junction bases with no gene match: 14. The CDR3 length is 16 residues. Germline CDR1 reads SGHTA; CDR2 reads FQGNSA. The CDR3 DNA sequence: TGTGCCAGCAGCTCAGGGACAGGATTGAGGGGTGGTGAGCAGTTCTTC. The encoded protein is CASSSGTGLRGGEQFF.

This chain joins TRBV6-6 and TRBJ2-5, with D perhaps matching TRBD2 (6 bases). Germline V gene lookup returns CDR1 MNHNY and CDR2 SVGAGI (reference sequence). With 0 bases removed from V and 5 bases from J, the gap between germline ends came to 16 bases. CDR3 length: 16 amino acids. The CDR3 DNA reads TGTGCCAGCAGTTACTCCCCCTTGACGGGAGAGGAGACCCAGTACTTC. Its translation: CASSYSPLTGEETQYF.

V is TRBV2 and J is TRBJ1-1; the match to TRBD1 covers 9 bases. Germline loops: CDR1 SNHLY, CDR2 FYNNEI. CDR3 length: 12 amino acids. V shed 7 bases and J 4 bases; nucleotides not matched to a gene: 1. CDR3 protein: CASNRGPTEAFF. The CDR3 region has the DNA TGTGCCAGCAACAGGGGGCCCACTGAAGCTTTCTTT.

The V gene is TRBV19, the J gene TRBJ1-1, with 9 bases that match TRBD1. CDR3 size: 15 residues. V was pared by 7 bases and J by 1 base, with 7 bases of the junction left unmatched. Germline V CDR1 and CDR2: LNHDA, SQIVND (reference sequence). The CDR3 DNA reads as TGTGCCAGTAACCCCCGGACAGGGGCGAACACTGAAGCTTTCTTT. Translating gives CASNPRTGANTEAFF.

V and J are TRBV5-3 and TRBJ2-7; D perhaps matches TRBD1 (6 bases). TRBV5-3 is an open reading frame whose function is uncertain. Trimming stripped 1 base from V and 3 bases from J, with 8 bases between. The CDR3 is 13 residues long. In DNA form, the CDR3 reads TGTGCCAGAAGCTTGTGCAGGGGCTACGAGCAGTACTTC. Translation: CARSLCRGYEQYF.

The chain recombines TRBV27 with TRBJ1-1; TRBD1 matches 9 bases. The CDR3 is made up of 13 amino acids. Unmatched junction bases numbered 12, after V lost 10 bases and J lost 9 bases. The germline gives CDR1 MNHEY, CDR2 SMNVEV (reference sequence). The CDR3 spells CATLPRQGGQAFF. Written as DNA, the CDR3 is TGTGCCACCCTACCCAGACAGGGGGGCCAAGCTTTCTTT.

CDR3 region: CASSERRTGGTSGSGEQYF. The CDR3 nucleotides are TGTGCCAGCAGTGAAAGGCGGACAGGGGGGACTAGCGGGAGCGGCGAGCAGTACTTC. The chain joins TRBV2 to TRBJ2-7; TRBD2 aligns across 14 bases. The germline V gene has CDR1 SNHLY and CDR2 FYNNEI. Trimming at V came to 2 bases and at J to 6 bases, leaving 15 bases not matched to a gene. The CDR3 length is 19 residues.

The genes are TRBV9 and TRBJ1-1; 11 positions agree with TRBD1. J gave up 1 base and V 7 bases, and 0 bases lay outside the gene matches. This CDR3 has 13 residues. Germline-derived CDR1 and CDR2 are SGDLS and YYNGEE. This chain's CDR3 is CASGQGANTEAFF. CDR3 DNA: TGTGCCAGCGGACAGGGGGCGAACACTGAAGCTTTCTTT.

The chain uses TRBV5-5 and TRBJ1-3, with no clear D. V was shortened by 4 bases and J by 0 bases, with 11 bases between the two germline ends. Germline CDR1 reads SGHKS; CDR2 reads YYEKEE (reference sequence). This CDR3 is built from 15 residues. The CDR3 here is CASSHLRASGNTIYF. The CDR3 nucleotides read TGTGCCAGCAGCCACCTGCGGGCCTCTGGAAACACCATATATTTT.

The rearrangement uses TRBV28 and TRBJ2-5; D not resolved. CDR1 MDHEN and CDR2 SYDVKM come from the germline V gene. This CDR3 region has 15 residues. The germline V and J ends were trimmed by 5 bases and 1 base, with 14 bases remaining between them. CDR3 region: CASSPHDKIQETQYF. DNA for the CDR3: TGTGCCAGCAGTCCCCATGACAAGATCCAAGAGACCCAGTACTTC. Together with reference TRBV28 and TRBJ2-5, the CDR3 gives the full variable domain: DVKVTQSSRYLVKRTGEKVFLECVQDMDHENMFWYRQDPGLGLRLIYFSYDVKMKEKGDIPEGYSVSREKKERFSLILESASTNQTSMYLCASSPHDKIQETQYFGPGTRLLVL.

On this clone itself: Other DNA sequences in this specimen translate into the identical CDR3. This chain joins TRBV5-1 and TRBJ1-6; 7 nucleotides match TRBD1. The V and J ends lost 0 bases and 7 bases, in that order; junction bases with no gene match: 4. The germline V gene encodes CDR1 SGHRS and CDR2 YFSETQ. This CDR3 comprises 15 residues. The CDR3 spells CASSLDRDRNSPLHF. The CDR3 region has the DNA TGCGCCAGCAGCTTGGACCGGGACAGAAATTCACCCCTCCACTTT.

The chain joins TRBV5-1 to TRBJ2-7; D might be TRBD2 (6 bases). V lost 0 bases to trimming and J lost 5 bases, with 12 bases between them. This CDR3 spans 14 amino acids. Germline-derived CDR1 and CDR2 are SGHRS and YFSETQ. CDR3 region: CASSLDGRRDEQYF. For the CDR3, the DNA is TGCGCCAGCAGCTTGGACGGTAGGAGGGACGAGCAGTACTTC.

V and J are TRBV4-2 and TRBJ1-2, with D perhaps TRBD1 (5 bases). CDR3 length: 14 amino acids. Germline CDR1 is LGHNA and CDR2 is YNFKEQ. V dropped 2 bases and J dropped 1 base, with 8 bases sitting between them. The CDR3 protein is CASSQSGFNYGYTF. CDR3 DNA sequence: TGTGCCAGCAGCCAATCAGGGTTTAACTATGGCTACACCTTC.

The chain carries TRBV2 and TRBJ1-4; tentatively, D is TRBD1 (6 bases). The germline V gene encodes CDR1 SNHLY and CDR2 FYNNEI. The CDR3 is 13 residues long. Trimming cost V 7 bases and J 8 bases, with 14 bases left between them. The CDR3: CASKRGGREKLFF. CDR3 nucleotides: TGTGCCAGCAAGAGGGGGGGGAGGGAAAAACTGTTTTTT.

The chain carries TRBV5-1 and TRBJ2-7; D might be TRBD1 (6 bases). CDR1 and CDR2 from the germline V gene are SGHRS and YFSETQ. This CDR3 has 13 residues. Trimming stripped 5 bases from V and 5 bases from J, with 14 bases between. The CDR3 here is CASRQGILDEQYF. The CDR3 region has the DNA TGCGCCAGCAGGCAGGGGATCCTGGACGAGCAGTACTTC. Looking up the rest from reference TRBV5-1 and TRBJ2-7 gives the full variable domain: KAGVTQTPRYLIKTRGQQVTLSCSPISGHRSVSWYQQTPGQGLQFLFEYFSETQRNKGNFPGRFSGRQFSNSRSEMNVSTLELGDSALYLCASRQGILDEQYFGPGTRLTVT.

The rearrangement joins TRBV29-1 to TRBJ2-3, with TRBD2 identical over 10 bases. V gave up 6 bases and J gave up 3 bases; unmatched junction bases: 12. CDR1 is SQVTM, CDR2 ANQGSEA, per germline. The CDR3 extends over 16 amino acids. DNA for the CDR3: TGCAGCGTCCCCCCCCTAGCGGGAGTGCGGACAGATACGCAGTATTTT. Translated: CSVPPLAGVRTDTQYF.

This clone appeared a single time. This chain connects TRBV5-4 to TRBJ1-1; D uncertain. Per the germline V gene, CDR1 is SGHNT and CDR2 is YYREEE (reference sequence). The CDR3 contains 15 residues. Trimming cost V 0 bases and J 1 base, with 10 bases left between them. The CDR3 DNA follows: TGTGCCAGCAGCTTGGGCAGTGGTGGGAACACTGAAGCTTTCTTT. Its translation is CASSLGSGGNTEAFF.

This clone was seen just once. CDR3 region: CASSATGNYGYTF. The CDR3 DNA sequence: TGTGCCAGCAGTGCGACGGGGAACTATGGCTACACCTTC. The J gene is TRBJ1-2, the V gene TRBV28; D call uncertain. Germline CDR1 and CDR2: MDHEN and SYDVKM. The CDR3 spans 13 residues. With 5 bases removed from V and 2 bases from J, the gap between germline ends came to 9 bases.

The V and J genes are TRBV18 and TRBJ1-2; a possible D gene is TRBD1 (5 bases). This CDR3 region has 11 residues. V dropped 6 bases and J dropped 6 bases, with 8 bases sitting between them. In germline, CDR1 is KGHSH, CDR2 LQKENI. Here the CDR3 DNA reads TGTGCCAGCTCGAAAGGGGATGGCTACACCTTC. Its protein product is CASSKGDGYTF.

Only a few counts were recorded for this clone. This rearrangement joins TRBV29-1 to TRBJ2-5, with 9 bases aligning to TRBD1. The CDR3 is made up of 13 amino acids. The trim removed 7 bases at V and 3 bases at J, leaving 6 bases unmatched. The V gene's germline CDR1 is SQVTM and CDR2 ANQGSEA. This CDR3 is CSGGQGTKETQYF. DNA of the CDR3: TGCAGCGGTGGACAGGGGACAAAAGAGACCCAGTACTTC.

The table lists this clone with a few counts. The chain combines TRBV28 with TRBJ1-2; D is unclear. V was trimmed by 7 bases and J by 1 base, leaving 13 bases between them. This CDR3 spans 14 amino acids. Germline CDR1 reads MDHEN; CDR2 reads SYDVKM. The CDR3 here is CASTRRGFNYGYTF. The CDR3 DNA reads TGTGCCAGCACCCGTCGGGGTTTTAACTATGGCTACACCTTC.

The rearrangement links TRBV7-2 to TRBJ2-1; TRBD1 aligns across 7 bases. Germline trimming cut 1 base from V and 4 bases from J; bases unmatched to any gene: 4. This CDR3 is built from 15 residues. Germline-derived CDR1 and CDR2 are SGHTA and FQGNSA. Here the CDR3 reads CASSLDRGLYNEQFF. CDR3 in DNA: TGTGCCAGCAGCTTAGACAGGGGCCTATACAATGAGCAGTTCTTC.

The chain uses TRBV7-2 and TRBJ2-6, with TRBD1 identical over 7 bases. CDR1 is SGHTA, CDR2 FQGNSA, per germline. The CDR3 sequence is 17 residues long. Trimming cost V 3 bases and J 0 bases; bases outside gene matches: 5. CDR3 region: CASSLAGTVSGANVLTF. As DNA, the CDR3 is TGTGCCAGCAGCTTGGCCGGGACAGTCTCTGGGGCCAACGTCCTGACTTTC.

V and J are TRBV27 and TRBJ2-5, with 8 bases aligning to TRBD2. V trimming: 5 bases; J trimming: 7 bases; junction bases outside the gene matches: 15. Germline V CDR1 and CDR2: MNHEY, SMNVEV (reference sequence). The CDR3 is 16 residues long. The CDR3 DNA sequence: TGTGCCAGCAGTCCCCGGGGGAGCGGGGGACGTGGGACCCAGTACTTC. This gives the protein CASSPRGSGGRGTQYF.

V gene TRBV2 combines with J gene TRBJ1-2; TRBD1 is a possible D gene (6 bases). CDR3 size: 13 residues. Trimming removed 4 bases at V and 2 bases at J, with 8 bases between. Germline assignment: CDR1 SNHLY and CDR2 FYNNEI. CDR3 protein: CASSADRNYGYTF. Written as DNA, the CDR3 is TGTGCCAGCAGTGCTGACAGGAACTATGGCTACACCTTC.

This clone showed up just once. The chain couples TRBV5-6 to TRBJ2-1; 7 positions match TRBD1. This CDR3 is built from 18 residues. Germline lookup yields CDR1 SGHDT and CDR2 YYEEEE. Losses at the gene ends were 3 bases for V and 1 base for J; bases not matched to a gene: 13. CDR3 in amino acids: CASSSMTGSWRSYNEQFF. In DNA form, the CDR3 reads TGTGCCAGCAGCTCAATGACAGGGTCGTGGAGGTCCTACAATGAGCAGTTCTTC.

The CDR3 is CASSVAAAGNYGYTF. Here the CDR3 DNA reads TGTGCCAGCAGCGTAGCAGCGGCAGGCAACTATGGCTACACCTTC. The rearrangement links TRBV9 to TRBJ1-2; D unresolved. Germline lookup yields CDR1 SGDLS and CDR2 YYNGEE. The CDR3 contains 15 residues. V gave up 0 bases and J gave up 2 bases, with 11 bases separating them. Together with reference TRBV9 and TRBJ1-2, the CDR3 gives the full variable domain: DSGVTQTPKHLITATGQRVTLRCSPRSGDLSVYWYQQSLDQGLQFLIQYYNGEERAKGNILERFSAQQFPDLHSELNLSSLELGDSALYFCASSVAAAGNYGYTFGSGTRLTVV.